This is a list of T cell receptor beta chains from one sample in a study of T cell clones after liver transplantation. Profiling relied on immunoSEQ multiplex PCR, and the TCRdb table lists in-frame clones only, not all of them. Of roughly 100,000 clones detected, around four fifths appear once; the ten largest clones hold about 2.6%. The sample in question was CD4+ T cells from blood, obtained around 50 months after liver transplant. The receptors derive from a human patient who received a liver transplant. Some T cells could come from the graft donor. Both conserved end residues are part of each CDR3. D genes are given only for firm matches. Not every row has a clone size; where given, it reads once, few, many or a size class.

J,size,length,V,D,DNA,CDR3
TRBJ2-1,NA,12,TRBV6-1,NA,TGTGCCGCGCGTCGGGGCTACAATGAGCAGTTCTTC,CAARRGYNEQFF
TRBJ1-5,NA,14,TRBV28,NA,TGTGCCAGCAGCACTCATCTGGGCAATCAGCCCCAGCATTTT,CASSTHLGNQPQHF
TRBJ2-2,NA,17,TRBV30,TRBD1,TGTGCCTGGAGAGCCAGACAGGGGGGGGTTGTCGCCGGGGAGCTGTTTTTT,CAWRARQGGVVAGELFF
TRBJ1-2,NA,13,TRBV6-5,NA,TGTGCCAGCAGTTACTCGACAGAGCGTGGCTACACCTTC,CASSYSTERGYTF
TRBJ1-4,NA,14,TRBV5-1,NA,TGCGCCAGCGGCCGCGGGAGGGGTAACGAAAAACTGTTTTTT,CASGRGRGNEKLFF
TRBJ1-6,NA,17,TRBV25-1,TRBD1,TGTGCCAGCAGACAGACAGGGACAACCCGTGGGAATTCACCCCTCCACTTT,CASRQTGTTRGNSPLHF
TRBJ2-7,NA,13,TRBV15,NA,TGTGCCACCAGCGGTAGTCTATCCTACGAGCAGTACTTC,CATSGSLSYEQYF
TRBJ2-7,NA,12,TRBV7-2,NA,TGTGCCAGCAGCTTTTCAGGATACGAGCAGTACTTC,CASSFSGYEQYF
TRBJ1-4,NA,15,TRBV9,NA,TGTGCCAGCAACACTAGGGGTGGAGGGAATGAAAAACTGTTTTTT,CASNTRGGGNEKLFF
TRBJ1-2,NA,15,TRBV7-9,TRBD1,TGTGCCAGCAGCTTCGGGGACAGGGAATTCTATGGCTACACCTTC,CASSFGDREFYGYTF
TRBJ1-1,few,14,TRBV11-1,NA,TGTGCCAGCAGCTCCTCAGACTCGAACACTGAAGCTTTCTTT,CASSSSDSNTEAFF
TRBJ2-2,once,16,TRBV5-4,TRBD1,TGTGCCAGCAGCCCGGGCGGACAGGGGAGGACCGGGGAGCTGTTTTTT,CASSPGGQGRTGELFF
TRBJ1-1,NA,13,TRBV7-3,NA,TGTGCCAGCAGCCTGGACTTTTACACTGAAGCTTTCTTT,CASSLDFYTEAFF
TRBJ2-2,NA,18,TRBV28,NA,TGTGCCAGCAGTGGGAAGGTTGCTCGGACAACTAGGACCGGGGAGCTGTTTTTT,CASSGKVARTTRTGELFF
TRBJ1-4,NA,13,TRBV11-2,TRBD1,TGTGCCAGCAGGGAACAGGGGAATGAAAAACTGTTTTTT,CASREQGNEKLFF
TRBJ2-7,NA,12,TRBV10-3,NA,TGTGCCATCACAGGAAGCTCCTACGAGCAGTACTTC,CAITGSSYEQYF
TRBJ2-7,NA,17,TRBV28,TRBD2,TGTGCCAGCAGTCCCGCCGGGGCGCGGGAGGGCCTGGGGGAGCAGTACTTC,CASSPAGAREGLGEQYF
TRBJ2-7,NA,16,TRBV18,TRBD2,TGTGCCAGCTCACCGAGACTAGCGGGAGGGTCCTACGAGCAGTACTTC,CASSPRLAGGSYEQYF
TRBJ1-2,NA,17,TRBV28,TRBD1,TGTGCCAGCAGTTTATGGGACAGGGGCCCAGGGAGAGTTGGCTACACCTTC,CASSLWDRGPGRVGYTF
TRBJ1-6,NA,15,TRBV7-2,NA,TGTGCCAGCAGCCCGTTACCCCGGGGTAATTCACCCCTCCACTTT,CASSPLPRGNSPLHF
TRBJ1-4,NA,16,TRBV28,TRBD1,TGTGCCAGCAGTTTCTCCTACAGGGGGCGGTCTGAAAAACTGTTTTTT,CASSFSYRGRSEKLFF
TRBJ1-4,once,15,TRBV28,NA,TGTGCCAGCAGTGGGAACTTTTATGGGGATGAAAAACTGTTTTTT,CASSGNFYGDEKLFF
TRBJ1-1,once,15,TRBV9,TRBD1,TGTGCCAGCAGCGCCTACGACAGGGGGCATACTGAAGCTTTCTTT,CASSAYDRGHTEAFF
TRBJ2-6,NA,18,TRBV5-6,NA,TGTGCCAGCAGCTTTGGGCCGGGGGCAAGCTCTGGGGCCAACGTCCTGACTTTC,CASSFGPGASSGANVLTF
TRBJ1-5,NA,14,TRBV6-1,NA,TGTGCCAGCAGTGAAGCGAGAGGGAATCAGCCCCAGCATTTT,CASSEARGNQPQHF
TRBJ2-1,NA,15,TRBV18,TRBD2,TGTGCCAGCTCACCCCTAGCGGGAGGGTCTCATGAGCAGTTCTTC,CASSPLAGGSHEQFF
TRBJ2-4,NA,14,TRBV5-1,TRBD2,TGCGCCAGCAGCTTGGAGATAGCGGGGGGGCCCCGGGACTTC,CASSLEIAGGPRDF
TRBJ2-1,NA,14,TRBV18,NA,TGTGCCAGCTCACCTTCTTTTACAGACAATGAGCAGTTCTTC,CASSPSFTDNEQFF